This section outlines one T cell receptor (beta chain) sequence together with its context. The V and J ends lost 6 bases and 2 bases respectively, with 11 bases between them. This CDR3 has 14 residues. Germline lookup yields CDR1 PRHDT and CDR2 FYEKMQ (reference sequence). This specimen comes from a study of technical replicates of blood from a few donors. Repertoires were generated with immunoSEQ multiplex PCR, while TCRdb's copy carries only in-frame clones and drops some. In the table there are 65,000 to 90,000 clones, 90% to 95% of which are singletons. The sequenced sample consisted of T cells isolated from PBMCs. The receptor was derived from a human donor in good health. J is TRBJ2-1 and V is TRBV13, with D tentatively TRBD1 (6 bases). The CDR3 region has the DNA TGTGCCAGCAGTCACCGGGACACCTACAATGAGCAGTTCTTC. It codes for CASSHRDTYNEQFF.